Sequencing of this T cell receptor beta chain was carried out in a study of blood T cell repertoires in COVID-19. Study-wide context: Nucleic acid was either cDNA or gDNA, and it came from T cells, B-cell-depleted T cells, or PBMCs.

The germline V gene has CDR1 SGHNT and CDR2 YYREEE (reference sequence). The CDR3 runs 15 residues. Trimming removed 3 bases from V and 3 bases from J; junction bases left unmatched: 8. As originally analysed: Estimation of nucleated cell counts was performed using reference gene primer amplification. TCRdb's copy holds only in-frame clones and misses some; the assay was immunoSEQ multiplex PCR. V, J and clone size are taken as reported in that table, and D and trimming were inferred from the DNA itself. The data show roughly 150,000 clones, about four fifths seen once. The chain combines TRBV5-4 with TRBJ2-5, with TRBD2 matching over 7 bases. The sample was peripheral blood. The receptor was isolated from a woman aged 80 or over with acute or convalescent COVID-19. The CDR3 loop is CASSSGGSLKETQYF. The CDR3, as DNA: TGTGCCAGCAGCTCCGGGGGGTCCTTGAAAGAGACCCAGTACTTC.